What follows is one T cell receptor beta chain and its context. This entry belongs to a study of blood T cell repertoires in COVID-19. As for the study in general: Sites in the United States, Italy and Spain provided acute and convalescent COVID-19 samples. Sample material is recorded as cDNA or gDNA derived from T cells, B-cell-depleted T cells, or PBMCs.

CDR1 and CDR2 from the germline V gene are LGHNA and YSLEER. The V end lost 0 bases, the J end lost 7 bases, and 9 bases lay between the germline ends. The CDR3 runs 13 residues. Original handling: Using reference gene primer amplification, nucleated cell counts were estimated. Profiling relied on immunoSEQ multiplex PCR, and the TCRdb table lists in-frame clones only, not all of them. That table gives V, J and clone size, and the DNA gave D and trimming. The table includes roughly 500,000 clones, 88% detected once. In terms of age and location, participants ranged from about 18 to 95 years and lived in about 25 US areas.

This chain links TRBV4-3 with TRBJ1-1, with D uncertain. This receptor was taken from a woman between 35 and 50 years old who had recovered from COVID-19. Sequencing was performed on PBMCs or T cells enriched from blood (not recorded which). This CDR3 is CASSQEVRSEAFF. DNA of the CDR3: TGCGCCAGCAGCCAAGAAGTCCGGAGTGAAGCTTTCTTT.